The sequence of this TCR beta chain was determined in a study of cytomegalovirus exposure and HLA in healthy donors. Overall study: In a previous analysis, some 110 million unique TCR beta sequences were found from 150 million to 200 million T cells.

The study, taken as a whole, reports: CMV serostatus was the only immune exposure information that was available. As a later analysis revealed, the rate of TCR association differed by HLA locus, with DRB1 most and HLA-C fewest. Excluded were some V segments that proved indistinguishable, including TRBV6-2 and TRBV6-3.

A multiplex PCR was run with 60 Vbeta primers and 13 Jbeta primers. TCRdb's copy holds only in-frame clones and misses some; the assay was immunoSEQ multiplex PCR. The table shows roughly 100,000 clones, with around three quarters occurring only once. To note about this clone: Its antigen is as yet unknown.

The CDR3 spans 13 residues. CDR1 is MNHEY and CDR2 is SMNVEV in the germline V gene (reference sequence). The V gene end was trimmed by 8 bases and the J gene end by 4 bases; junction bases not matched to a gene: 4. The specimen sequenced was PBMCs. This receptor was identified in a woman between 18 and 29 years old in good health and CMV-seropositive. The rearrangement uses TRBV27 and TRBJ1-5; 8 nucleotides agree with TRBD1. The CDR3 DNA sequence: TGTGCCAGCCGAGGACAGGGTAATCAGCCCCAGCATTTT. Translated, it gives CASRGQGNQPQHF.